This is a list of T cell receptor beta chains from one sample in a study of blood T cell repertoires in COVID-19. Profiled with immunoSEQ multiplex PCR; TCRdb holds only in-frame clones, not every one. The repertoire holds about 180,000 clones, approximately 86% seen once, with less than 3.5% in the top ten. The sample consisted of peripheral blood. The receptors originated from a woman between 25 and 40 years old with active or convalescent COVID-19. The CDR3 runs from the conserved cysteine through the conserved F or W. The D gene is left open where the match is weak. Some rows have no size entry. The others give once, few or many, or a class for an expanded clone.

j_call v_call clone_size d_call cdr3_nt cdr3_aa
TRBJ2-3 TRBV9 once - TGTGCCAGCAGCCCTCTAGCGTCCCACACAGATACGCAGTATTTT CASSPLASHTDTQYF
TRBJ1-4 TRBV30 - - TGTGCCTGGAATTTGAAAACGGGTAGAGCAACTAATGAAAAACTGTTTTTT CAWNLKTGRATNEKLFF
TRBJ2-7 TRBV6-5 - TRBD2 TGTGCCACAGGAAGCGGGACTAGCGGTACCTACGAGCAGTACTTC CATGSGTSGTYEQYF
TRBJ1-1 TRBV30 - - TGTGCCTGGAGTTCTGGGAGGGGGGACACTGAAGCTTTCTTT CAWSSGRGDTEAFF
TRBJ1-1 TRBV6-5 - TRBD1 TGTGCCAGCAGGCGGGACAGATCGAACACTGAAGCTTTCTTT CASRRDRSNTEAFF
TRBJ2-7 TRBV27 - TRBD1 TGTGCCAGCAGCCCTTTGACAGGGGGCGCATACGAGCAGTACTTC CASSPLTGGAYEQYF
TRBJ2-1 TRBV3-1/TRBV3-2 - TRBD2 TGTGCCAGCAGCCAAGTGACTAGCGGGGGCAATGAGCAGTTCTTC CASSQVTSGGNEQFF
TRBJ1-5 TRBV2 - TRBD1 TGTGCCAGCAGCCAAGACAGGGATGGCAATCAGCCCCAGCATTTT CASSQDRDGNQPQHF
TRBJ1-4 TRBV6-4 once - TGTGCCAGCAGACCACGATCCAGAAACCTCAATGAAAAACTGTTTTTT CASRPRSRNLNEKLFF
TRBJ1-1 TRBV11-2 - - TGTGCCAGCAGCTTAGCTAGCCTCCAATACGGGGACACTGAAGCTTTCTTT CASSLASLQYGDTEAFF
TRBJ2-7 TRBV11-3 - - TGTGCCAGCAGCTTAGGCGCAGGGCCCTACGAGCAGTACTTC CASSLGAGPYEQYF
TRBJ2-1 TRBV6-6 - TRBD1 TGTGCCAGCAGAAGACAGGGGGTGGAGAATGAGCAGTTCTTC CASRRQGVENEQFF
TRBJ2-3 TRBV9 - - TGTGCCAGCAGCGGCCCCGGCAGGAACCCCACAGATACGCAGTATTTT CASSGPGRNPTDTQYF
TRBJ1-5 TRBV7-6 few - TGTGCCAGCAGCTTAGGACAGAATCAGCCCCAGCATTTT CASSLGQNQPQHF
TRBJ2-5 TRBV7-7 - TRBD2 TGTGCTAGCAGCTTAGCTAGCGGGGCCAGCGAGACCCAGTACTTC CASSLASGASETQYF
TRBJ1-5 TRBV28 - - TGTGCCAGCAGACCCGTAGTCAATCAGCCCCAGCATTTT CASRPVVNQPQHF
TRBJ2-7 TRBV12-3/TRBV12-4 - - TGTGCCAGCAGTCTCCAGTCCTACGAGCAGTACTTC CASSLQSYEQYF
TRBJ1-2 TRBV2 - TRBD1 TGTGCCAGCAGAAGACCCCGATTTGACAGGGACTATGGCTACACCTTC CASRRPRFDRDYGYTF
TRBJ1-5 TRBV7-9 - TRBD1 TGTGCCAGCAGCTCAGGGGGTAGCAATCAGCCCCAGCATTTT CASSSGGSNQPQHF
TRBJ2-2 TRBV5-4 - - TGTGCCAGCAGCTTGGTGGCCGCTCGGGACACCGGGGAGCTGTTTTTT CASSLVAARDTGELFF